The present entry profiles one T cell receptor (beta chain) with its context. Its cognate antigen is unknown. This specimen belongs to a study of vaccination effects on CD4 cells after COVID-19. Study details: IL-2 at about 10 IU/ml and peptides at around 10 ug/ml were added to cultured PBMC, approximately 2.2 million per well.

Scientists isolated CD4+ T cells after an approximately ten-day culture period ended. Two doses of BNT162b2 or mRNA-1273 vaccine were administered to participants. The repertoire was sequenced with immunoSEQ multiplex PCR; TCRdb's copy has only in-frame clones and lacks some. The sample comprises approximately 60,000 clones, nearly 80% of which are singletons, and about 4.5% rests with the top ten. Trimming left V 4 bases short and J 0 bases short, with 10 bases between. Germline CDR1 and CDR2: MDHEN and SYDVKM. The CDR3 consists of 16 residues. This clonotype was sampled from a human donor who received a COVID-19 vaccine. The J gene is TRBJ2-6, the V gene TRBV28; tentative D call: TRBD2 (6 bases). The specimen comprised CD4+ T cells from PBMCs cultured without peptide, sampled after COVID-19 vaccination. The CDR3 here is CASSSPGSSGANVLTF. The CDR3 DNA follows: TGTGCCAGCAGTTCTCCCGGGAGCTCTGGGGCCAACGTCCTGACTTTC. The full variable domain, rest sourced from reference TRBV28 and TRBJ2-6, is DVKVTQSSRYLVKRTGEKVFLECVQDMDHENMFWYRQDPGLGLRLIYFSYDVKMKEKGDIPEGYSVSREKKERFSLILESASTNQTSMYLCASSSPGSSGANVLTFGAGSRLTVL.